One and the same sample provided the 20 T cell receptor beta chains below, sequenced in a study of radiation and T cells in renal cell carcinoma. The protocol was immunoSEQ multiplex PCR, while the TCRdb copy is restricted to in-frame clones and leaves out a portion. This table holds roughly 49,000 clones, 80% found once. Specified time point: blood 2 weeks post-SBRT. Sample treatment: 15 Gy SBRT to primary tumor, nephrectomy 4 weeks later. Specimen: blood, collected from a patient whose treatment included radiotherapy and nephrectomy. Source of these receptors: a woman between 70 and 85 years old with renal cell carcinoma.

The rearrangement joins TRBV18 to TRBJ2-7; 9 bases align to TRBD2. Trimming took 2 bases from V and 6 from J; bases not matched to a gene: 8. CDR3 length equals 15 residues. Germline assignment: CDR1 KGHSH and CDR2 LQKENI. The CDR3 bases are TGTGCCAGCTCACCAAATCCGGGACTAGCATCCGAGCAGTACTTC. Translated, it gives CASSPNPGLASEQYF.

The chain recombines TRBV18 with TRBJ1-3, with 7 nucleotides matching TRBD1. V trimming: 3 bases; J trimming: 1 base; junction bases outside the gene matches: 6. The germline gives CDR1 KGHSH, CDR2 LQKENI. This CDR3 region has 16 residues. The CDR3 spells CASSPGNRGSGNTIYF. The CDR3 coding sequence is TGTGCCAGCTCACCTGGAAACAGGGGATCTGGAAACACCATATATTTT.

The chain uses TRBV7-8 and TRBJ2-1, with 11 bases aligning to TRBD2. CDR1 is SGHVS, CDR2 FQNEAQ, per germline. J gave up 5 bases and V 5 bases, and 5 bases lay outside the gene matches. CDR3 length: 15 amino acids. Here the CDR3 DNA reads TGTGCCAGCAGCGACCTAGCGGGAGGCGACAATGAGCAGTTCTTC. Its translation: CASSDLAGGDNEQFF. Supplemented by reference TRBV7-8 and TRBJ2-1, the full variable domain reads GAGVSQSPRYKVAKRGQDVALRCDPISGHVSLFWYQQALGQGPEFLTYFQNEAQLDKSGLPSDRFFAERPEGSVSTLKIQRTQQEDSAVYLCASSDLAGGDNEQFFGPGTRLTVL.

The CDR3 here is CASSTGQGASRNGYTF. The CDR3 bases are TGTGCCAGTAGTACAGGACAGGGGGCTAGTCGGAATGGCTACACCTTC. This chain uses TRBV19 with TRBJ1-2, with 11 bases identical to TRBD1. Germline CDR1 is LNHDA and CDR2 is SQIVND (reference sequence). The CDR3 totals 16 residues. V trimming: 4 bases; J trimming: 6 bases; junction bases outside the gene matches: 10.

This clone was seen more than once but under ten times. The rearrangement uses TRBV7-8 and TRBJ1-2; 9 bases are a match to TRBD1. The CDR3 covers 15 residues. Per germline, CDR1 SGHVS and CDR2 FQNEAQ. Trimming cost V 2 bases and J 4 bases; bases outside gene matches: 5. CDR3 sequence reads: CASSLMTGGFYGYTF. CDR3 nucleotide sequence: TGTGCCAGCAGCTTAATGACAGGGGGATTCTATGGCTACACCTTC.

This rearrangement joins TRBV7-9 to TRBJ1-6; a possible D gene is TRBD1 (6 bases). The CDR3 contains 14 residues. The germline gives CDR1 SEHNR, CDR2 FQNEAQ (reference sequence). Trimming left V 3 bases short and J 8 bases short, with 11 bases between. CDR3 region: CASSFYREDSPLHF. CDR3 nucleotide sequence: TGTGCCAGCAGCTTCTACAGGGAGGATTCACCCCTCCACTTT.

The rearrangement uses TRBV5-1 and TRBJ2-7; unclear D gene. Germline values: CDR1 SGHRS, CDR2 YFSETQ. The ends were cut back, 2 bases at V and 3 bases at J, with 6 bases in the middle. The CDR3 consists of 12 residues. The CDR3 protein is CASSFPNYEQYF. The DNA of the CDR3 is TGCGCCAGCAGCTTTCCCAACTACGAGCAGTACTTC.

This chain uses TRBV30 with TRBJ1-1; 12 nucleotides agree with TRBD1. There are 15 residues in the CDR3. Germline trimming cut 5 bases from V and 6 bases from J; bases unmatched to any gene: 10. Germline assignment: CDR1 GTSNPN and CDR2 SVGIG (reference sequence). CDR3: CAWAGDRGHGAEAFF. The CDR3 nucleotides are TGTGCCTGGGCGGGGGACAGGGGGCATGGGGCTGAAGCTTTCTTT.

The CDR3 is CASSGGGMNTEAFF. DNA of the CDR3: TGTGCCAGCAGTGGCGGGGGAATGAACACTGAAGCTTTCTTT. The chain uses TRBV6-1 and TRBJ1-1; the D gene is possibly TRBD1 (5 bases). The V gene lost 4 bases and the J gene lost 0 bases, with 9 bases spanning the gap. Germline-derived CDR1 and CDR2 are MNHNS and SASEGT. The CDR3 is made up of 14 amino acids.

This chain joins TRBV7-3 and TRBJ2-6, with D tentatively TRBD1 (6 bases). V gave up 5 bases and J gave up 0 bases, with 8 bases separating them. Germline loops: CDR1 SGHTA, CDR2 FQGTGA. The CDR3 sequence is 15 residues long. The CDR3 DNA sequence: TGTGCCAGCAGCATACAGGGCTCTGGGGCCAACGTCCTGACTTTC. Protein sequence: CASSIQGSGANVLTF.

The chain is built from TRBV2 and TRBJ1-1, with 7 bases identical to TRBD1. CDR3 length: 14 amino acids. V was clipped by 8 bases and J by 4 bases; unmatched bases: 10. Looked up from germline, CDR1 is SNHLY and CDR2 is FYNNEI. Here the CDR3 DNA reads TGTGCCAGCGGGAAACAGGGGAGAGGCACTGAAGCTTTCTTT. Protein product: CASGKQGRGTEAFF.

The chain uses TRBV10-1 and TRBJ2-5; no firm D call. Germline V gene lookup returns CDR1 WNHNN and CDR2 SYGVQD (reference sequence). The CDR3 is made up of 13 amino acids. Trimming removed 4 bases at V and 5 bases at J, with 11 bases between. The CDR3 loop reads CASSGQIFETQYF. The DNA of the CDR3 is TGCGCCAGCAGTGGTCAGATCTTCGAGACCCAGTACTTC.

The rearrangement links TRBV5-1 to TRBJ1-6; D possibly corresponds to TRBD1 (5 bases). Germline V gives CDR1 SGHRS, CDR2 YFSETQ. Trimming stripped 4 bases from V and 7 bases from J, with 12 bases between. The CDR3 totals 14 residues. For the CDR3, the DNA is TGCGCCAGCAGCCCCGAGCGGGGGAATTCACCCCTCCACTTT. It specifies CASSPERGNSPLHF.

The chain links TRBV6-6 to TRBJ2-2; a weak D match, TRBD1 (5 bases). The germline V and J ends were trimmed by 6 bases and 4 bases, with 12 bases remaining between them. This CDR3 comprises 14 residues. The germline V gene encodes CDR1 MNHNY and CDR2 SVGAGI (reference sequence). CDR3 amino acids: CASRPDRPTGELFF. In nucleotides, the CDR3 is TGTGCCAGCAGACCCGACAGACCCACCGGGGAGCTGTTTTTT.

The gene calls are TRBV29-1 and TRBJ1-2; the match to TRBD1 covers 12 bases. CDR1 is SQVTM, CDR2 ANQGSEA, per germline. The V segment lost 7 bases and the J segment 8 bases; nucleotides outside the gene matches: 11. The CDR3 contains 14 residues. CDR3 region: CSAEPGQGAKGYTF. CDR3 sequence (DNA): TGCAGCGCAGAACCGGGACAGGGGGCTAAAGGCTACACCTTC.

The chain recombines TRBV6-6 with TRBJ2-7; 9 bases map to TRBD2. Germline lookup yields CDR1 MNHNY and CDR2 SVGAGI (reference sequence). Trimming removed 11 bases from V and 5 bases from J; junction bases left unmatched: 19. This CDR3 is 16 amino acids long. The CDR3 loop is CASGGGAGGKGHEQYF. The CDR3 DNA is TGTGCCTCGGGGGGCGGTGCGGGAGGGAAGGGGCACGAGCAGTACTTC.

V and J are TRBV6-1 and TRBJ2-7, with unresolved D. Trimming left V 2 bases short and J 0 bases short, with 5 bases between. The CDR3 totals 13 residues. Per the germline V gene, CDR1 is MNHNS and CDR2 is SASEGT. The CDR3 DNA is TGTGCCAGCAGTGAACTGTCCTCCTACGAGCAGTACTTC. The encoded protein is CASSELSSYEQYF.

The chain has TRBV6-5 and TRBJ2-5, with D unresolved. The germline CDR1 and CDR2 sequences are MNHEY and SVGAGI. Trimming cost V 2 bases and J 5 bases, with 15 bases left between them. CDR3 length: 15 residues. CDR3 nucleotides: TGTGCCAGCAGTTACAACGCGGATGCCGGGGAGACCCAGTACTTC. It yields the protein CASSYNADAGETQYF.

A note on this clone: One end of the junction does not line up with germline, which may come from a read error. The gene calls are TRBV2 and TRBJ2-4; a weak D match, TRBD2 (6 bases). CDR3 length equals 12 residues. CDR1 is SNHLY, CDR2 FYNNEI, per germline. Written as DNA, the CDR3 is TGTGCCAGCAGTGAAGCGCGGCAGGGCGGGAACTTC. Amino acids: CASSEARQGGNF.

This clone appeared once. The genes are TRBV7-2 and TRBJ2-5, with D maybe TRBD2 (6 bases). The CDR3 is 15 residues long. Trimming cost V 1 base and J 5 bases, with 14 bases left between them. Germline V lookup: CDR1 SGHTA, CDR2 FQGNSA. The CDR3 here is CASSLGAGSIETQYF. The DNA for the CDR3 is TGTGCCAGCAGCTTAGGGGCCGGGAGCATCGAGACCCAGTACTTC.